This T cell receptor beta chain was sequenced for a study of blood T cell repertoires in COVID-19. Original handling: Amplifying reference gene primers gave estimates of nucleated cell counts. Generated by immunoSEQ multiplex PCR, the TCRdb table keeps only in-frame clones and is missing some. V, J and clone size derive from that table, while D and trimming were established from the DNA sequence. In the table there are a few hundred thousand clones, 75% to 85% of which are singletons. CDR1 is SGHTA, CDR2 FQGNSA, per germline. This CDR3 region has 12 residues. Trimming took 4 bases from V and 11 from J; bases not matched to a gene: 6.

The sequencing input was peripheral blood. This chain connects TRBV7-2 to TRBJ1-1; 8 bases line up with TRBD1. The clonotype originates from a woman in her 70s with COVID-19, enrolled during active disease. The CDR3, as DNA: TGTGCCAGCAGCTCAGATACAGGGGGTGCTTTCTTT. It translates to CASSSDTGGAFF.